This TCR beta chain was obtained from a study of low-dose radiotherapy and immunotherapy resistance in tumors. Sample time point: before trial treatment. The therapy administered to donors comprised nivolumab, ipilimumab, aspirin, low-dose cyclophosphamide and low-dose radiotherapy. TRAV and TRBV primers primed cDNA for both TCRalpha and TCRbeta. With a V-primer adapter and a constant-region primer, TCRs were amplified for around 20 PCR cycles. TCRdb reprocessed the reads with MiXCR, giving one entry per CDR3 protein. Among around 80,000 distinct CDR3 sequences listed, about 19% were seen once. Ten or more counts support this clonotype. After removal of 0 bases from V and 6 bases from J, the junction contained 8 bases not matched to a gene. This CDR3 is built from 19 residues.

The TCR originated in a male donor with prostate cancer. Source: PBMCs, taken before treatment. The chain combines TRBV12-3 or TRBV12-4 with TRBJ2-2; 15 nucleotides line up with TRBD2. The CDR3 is CASSLAWTSGGAYAGELFF. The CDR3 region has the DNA TGTGCCAGCAGTTTAGCGTGGACTAGCGGGGGGGCCTACGCCGGGGAGCTGTTTTTT.